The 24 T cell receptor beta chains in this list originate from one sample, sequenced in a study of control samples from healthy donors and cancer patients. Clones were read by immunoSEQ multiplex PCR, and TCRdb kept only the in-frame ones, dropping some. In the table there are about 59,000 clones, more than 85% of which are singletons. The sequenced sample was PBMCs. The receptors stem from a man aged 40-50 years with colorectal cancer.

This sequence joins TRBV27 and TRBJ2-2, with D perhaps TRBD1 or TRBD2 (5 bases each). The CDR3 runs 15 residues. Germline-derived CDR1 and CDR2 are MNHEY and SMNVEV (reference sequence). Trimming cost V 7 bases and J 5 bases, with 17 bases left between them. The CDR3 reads CASKFGSGTTGELFF. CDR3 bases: TGTGCCAGCAAGTTTGGTTCAGGGACGACCGGGGAGCTGTTTTTT.

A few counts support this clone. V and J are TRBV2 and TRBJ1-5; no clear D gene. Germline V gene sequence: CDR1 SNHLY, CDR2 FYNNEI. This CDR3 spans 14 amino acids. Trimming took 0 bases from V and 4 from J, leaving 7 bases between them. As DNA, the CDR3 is TGTGCCAGCAGTGAAGCAAGCATGAATCAGCCCCAGCATTTT. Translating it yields CASSEASMNQPQHF.

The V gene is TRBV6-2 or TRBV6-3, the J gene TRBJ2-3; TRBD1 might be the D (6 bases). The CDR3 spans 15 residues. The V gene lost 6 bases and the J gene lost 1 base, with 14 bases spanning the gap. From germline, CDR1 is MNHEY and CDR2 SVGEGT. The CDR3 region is CASRYREWGTDTQYF. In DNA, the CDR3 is TGTGCCAGCAGGTACAGGGAGTGGGGCACAGATACGCAGTATTTT.

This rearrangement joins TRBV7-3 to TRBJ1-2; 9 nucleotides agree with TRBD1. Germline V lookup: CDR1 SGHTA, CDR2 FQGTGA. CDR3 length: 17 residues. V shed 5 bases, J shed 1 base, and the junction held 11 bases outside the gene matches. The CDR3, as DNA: TGTGCCAGCAGCCGCAGCTCGGACAGGGGTAATAACTATGGCTACACCTTC. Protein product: CASSRSSDRGNNYGYTF.

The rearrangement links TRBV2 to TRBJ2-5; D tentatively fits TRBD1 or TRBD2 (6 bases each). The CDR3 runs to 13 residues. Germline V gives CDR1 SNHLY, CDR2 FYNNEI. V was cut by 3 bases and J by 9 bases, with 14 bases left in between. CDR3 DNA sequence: TGTGCCAGCAGTGACGGGGAGAGGGGGGCCCAGTACTTC. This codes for CASSDGERGAQYF.

CDR3 DNA sequence: TGTGCCAGTAAAACAGGGGGCGCCTATAATTCACCCCTCCACTTT. It specifies CASKTGGAYNSPLHF. The chain has TRBV19 and TRBJ1-6, with 9 bases identical to TRBD1. Trimming at V came to 7 bases and at J to 2 bases, leaving 3 bases not matched to a gene. The length of the CDR3 is 15 residues. Looked up from germline, CDR1 is LNHDA and CDR2 is SQIVND (reference sequence). The whole variable domain, remainder taken from reference TRBV19 and TRBJ1-6, is DGGITQSPKYLFRKEGQNVTLSCEQNLNHDAMYWYRQDPGQGLRLIYYSQIVNDFQKGDIAEGYSVSREKKESFPLTVTSAQKNPTAFYLCASKTGGAYNSPLHFGNGTRLTVT.

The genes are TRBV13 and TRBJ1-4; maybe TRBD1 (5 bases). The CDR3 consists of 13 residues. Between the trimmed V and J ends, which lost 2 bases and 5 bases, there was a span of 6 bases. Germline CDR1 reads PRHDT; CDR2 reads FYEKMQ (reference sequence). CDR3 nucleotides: TGTGCCAGCAGCTTATCAGGGAATGAAAAACTGTTTTTT. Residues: CASSLSGNEKLFF.

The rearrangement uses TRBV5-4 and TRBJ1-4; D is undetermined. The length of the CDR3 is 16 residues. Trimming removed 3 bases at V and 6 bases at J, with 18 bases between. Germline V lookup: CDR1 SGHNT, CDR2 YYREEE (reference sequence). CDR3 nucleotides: TGTGCCAGCAGCTCCCGCCGCGGGGTCTCTTATGAAAAACTGTTTTTT. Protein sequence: CASSSRRGVSYEKLFF.

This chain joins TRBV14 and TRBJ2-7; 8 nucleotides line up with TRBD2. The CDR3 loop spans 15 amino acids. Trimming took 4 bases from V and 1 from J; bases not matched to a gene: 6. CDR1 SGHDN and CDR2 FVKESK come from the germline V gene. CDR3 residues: CASSLGGVTSYEQYF. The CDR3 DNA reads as TGTGCCAGCAGCCTCGGGGGGGTTACGTCCTACGAGCAGTACTTC.

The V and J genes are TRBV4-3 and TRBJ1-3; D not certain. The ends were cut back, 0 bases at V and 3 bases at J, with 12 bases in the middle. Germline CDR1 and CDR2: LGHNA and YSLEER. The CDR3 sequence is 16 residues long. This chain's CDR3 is CASSQDRAKYGNTIYF. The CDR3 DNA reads TGCGCCAGCAGCCAAGACCGGGCCAAGTATGGAAACACCATATATTTT.

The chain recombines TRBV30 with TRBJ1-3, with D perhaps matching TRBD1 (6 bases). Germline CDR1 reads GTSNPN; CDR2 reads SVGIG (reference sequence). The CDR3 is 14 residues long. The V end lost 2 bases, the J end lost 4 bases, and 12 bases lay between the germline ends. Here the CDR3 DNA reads TGTGCCTGGAGTAAAGGGGGTGCCGGAAACACCATATATTTT. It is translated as CAWSKGGAGNTIYF.

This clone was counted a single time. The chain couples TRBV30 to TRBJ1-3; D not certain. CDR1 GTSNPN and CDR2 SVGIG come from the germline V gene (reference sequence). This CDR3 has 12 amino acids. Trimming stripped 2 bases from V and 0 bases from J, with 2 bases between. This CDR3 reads CAWSSSGNTIYF. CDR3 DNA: TGTGCCTGGAGTAGCTCTGGAAACACCATATATTTT.

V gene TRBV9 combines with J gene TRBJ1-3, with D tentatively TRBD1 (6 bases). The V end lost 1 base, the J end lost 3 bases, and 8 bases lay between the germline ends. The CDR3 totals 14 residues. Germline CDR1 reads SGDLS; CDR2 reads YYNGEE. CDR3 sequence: CASSVQGYGNTIYF. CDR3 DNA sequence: TGTGCCAGCAGCGTACAGGGGTATGGAAACACCATATATTTT.

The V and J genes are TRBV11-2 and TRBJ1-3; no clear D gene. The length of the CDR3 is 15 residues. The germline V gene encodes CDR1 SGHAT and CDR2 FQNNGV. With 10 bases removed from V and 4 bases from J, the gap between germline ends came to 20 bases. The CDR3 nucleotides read TGTGCCACTACTCTCTGGGGAGGTCAAGGAAACACCATATATTTT. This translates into CATTLWGGQGNTIYF. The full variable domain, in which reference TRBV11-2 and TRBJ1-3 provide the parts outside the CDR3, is EAGVAQSPRYKIIEKRQSVAFWCNPISGHATLYWYQQILGQGPKLLIQFQNNGVVDDSQLPKDRFSAERLKGVDSTLKIQPAKLEDSAVYLCATTLWGGQGNTIYFGEGSWLTVV.

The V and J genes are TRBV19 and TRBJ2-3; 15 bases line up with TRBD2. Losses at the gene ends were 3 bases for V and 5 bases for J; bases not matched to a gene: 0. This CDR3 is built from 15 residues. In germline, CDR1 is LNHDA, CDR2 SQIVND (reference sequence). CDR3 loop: CASSMGLAGGDTQYF. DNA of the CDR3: TGTGCCAGTAGTATGGGACTAGCGGGGGGAGATACGCAGTATTTT.

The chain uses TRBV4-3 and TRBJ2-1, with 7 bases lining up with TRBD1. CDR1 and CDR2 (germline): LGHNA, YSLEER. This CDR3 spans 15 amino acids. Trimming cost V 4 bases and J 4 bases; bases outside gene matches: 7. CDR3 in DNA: TGCGCCAGCAGCCGCGTCCCGGGACAGTACAATGAGCAGTTCTTC. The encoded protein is CASSRVPGQYNEQFF.

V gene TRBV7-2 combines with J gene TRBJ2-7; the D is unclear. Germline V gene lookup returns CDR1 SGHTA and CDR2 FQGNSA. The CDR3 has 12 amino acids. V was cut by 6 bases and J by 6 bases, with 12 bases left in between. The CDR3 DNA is TGTGCCAGCAGGCCGGACCAAGGCGAGCAGTACTTC. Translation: CASRPDQGEQYF.

The DNA for the CDR3 is TGTGCCACCACGACAGACATTGAAGAGACCCAGTACTTC. This codes for CATTTDIEETQYF. This chain uses TRBV5-4 with TRBJ2-5; possible D gene TRBD1, 5 bases. The CDR3 consists of 13 residues. CDR1 and CDR2 from the germline V gene are SGHNT and YYREEE (reference sequence). Trimming removed 9 bases at V and 3 bases at J, with 15 bases between.

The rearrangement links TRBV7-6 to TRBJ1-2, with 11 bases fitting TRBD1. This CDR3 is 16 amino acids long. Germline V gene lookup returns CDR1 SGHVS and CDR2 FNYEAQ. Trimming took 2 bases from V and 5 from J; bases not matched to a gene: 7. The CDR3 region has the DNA TGTGCCAGCAGCTTAAGGACAGGGGGCGCCGGTTATGGCTACACCTTC. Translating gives CASSLRTGGAGYGYTF.

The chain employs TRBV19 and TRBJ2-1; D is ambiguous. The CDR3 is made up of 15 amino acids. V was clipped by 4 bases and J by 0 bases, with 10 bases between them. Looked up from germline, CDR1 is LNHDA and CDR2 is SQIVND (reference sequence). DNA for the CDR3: TGTGCCAGTAGTACCCTCCAAAGCTCCTACAATGAGCAGTTCTTC. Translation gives CASSTLQSSYNEQFF.

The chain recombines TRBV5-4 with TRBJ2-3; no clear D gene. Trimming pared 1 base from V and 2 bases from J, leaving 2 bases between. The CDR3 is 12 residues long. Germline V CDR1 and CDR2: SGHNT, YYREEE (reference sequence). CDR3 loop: CASSLTTDTQYF. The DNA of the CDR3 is TGTGCCAGCAGCTTGACCACAGATACGCAGTATTTT.

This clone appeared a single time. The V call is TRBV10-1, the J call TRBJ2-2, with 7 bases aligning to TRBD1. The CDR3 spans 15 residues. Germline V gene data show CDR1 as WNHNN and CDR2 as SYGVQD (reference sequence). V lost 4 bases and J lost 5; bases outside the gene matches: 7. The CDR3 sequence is CASSVTAGGTGELFF. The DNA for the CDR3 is TGCGCCAGCAGTGTTACGGCAGGGGGAACCGGGGAGCTGTTTTTT.

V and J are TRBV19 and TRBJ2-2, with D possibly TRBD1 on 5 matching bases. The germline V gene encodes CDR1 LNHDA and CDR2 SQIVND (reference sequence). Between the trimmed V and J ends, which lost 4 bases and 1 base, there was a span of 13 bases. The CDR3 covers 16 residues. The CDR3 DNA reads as TGTGCCAGTAGTAGCCAGGGTGTAGGGAACACCGGGGAGCTGTTTTTT. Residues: CASSSQGVGNTGELFF.

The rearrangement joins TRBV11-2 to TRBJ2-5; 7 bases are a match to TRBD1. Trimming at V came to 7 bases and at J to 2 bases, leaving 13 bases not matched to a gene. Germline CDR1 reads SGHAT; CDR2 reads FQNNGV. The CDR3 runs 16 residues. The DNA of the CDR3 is TGTGCCAGCATCCGAGGTATCCGGGACAGACAAGAGACCCAGTACTTC. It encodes CASIRGIRDRQETQYF. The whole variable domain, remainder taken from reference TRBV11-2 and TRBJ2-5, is EAGVAQSPRYKIIEKRQSVAFWCNPISGHATLYWYQQILGQGPKLLIQFQNNGVVDDSQLPKDRFSAERLKGVDSTLKIQPAKLEDSAVYLCASIRGIRDRQETQYFGPGTRLLVL.